This entry lists 17 T cell receptor beta chains sequenced from one sample in a study of CD8+CD57+ T cells in acquired aplastic anemia. For CDR3 and TCR beta VDJ profiling, genomic DNA was the template used. TCRdb reprocessed the reads with MiXCR, giving one entry per CDR3 protein. The sample includes tens of thousands of distinct CDR3 sequences, roughly 77% of them seen just once. Sequencing input: sorted CD4+, CD8+, or CD8+CD57+ T cells (not recorded which) from PBMCs. The receptor set was obtained from a human donor in good health, serving as a control.

This rearrangement joins TRBV28 to TRBJ2-5; either TRBD1 or TRBD2 may fit D (5 bases each). In germline, CDR1 is MDHEN, CDR2 SYDVKM. The CDR3 loop spans 14 amino acids. Trimming stripped 4 bases from V and 3 bases from J, with 12 bases between. The CDR3 here is CASSSGPTKETQYF. The CDR3 nucleotides are TGTGCCAGCAGTTCGGGACCAACTAAAGAGACCCAGTACTTC.

This chain uses TRBV11-1 with TRBJ2-2, with 7 bases lining up with TRBD1. Germline-derived CDR1 and CDR2 are SGHAT and FQDESV (reference sequence). The CDR3 is 12 residues long. Germline trimming cut 5 bases from V and 7 bases from J; bases unmatched to any gene: 1. CDR3: CASSPGGGELFF. CDR3 DNA: TGTGCCAGCAGCCCAGGGGGCGGGGAGCTGTTTTTT.

V is TRBV7-9 and J is TRBJ2-1; possible D gene TRBD1, 6 bases. CDR3 size: 12 residues. Looked up from germline, CDR1 is SEHNR and CDR2 is FQNEAQ (reference sequence). V lost 5 bases and J 10 bases, leaving 12 bases between the germline ends. The CDR3 sequence: CASSGGVVEQFF. The CDR3 coding sequence is TGTGCCAGCAGCGGGGGCGTGGTCGAGCAGTTCTTC.

The V and J genes are TRBV19 and TRBJ2-7; 10 bases line up with TRBD2. The germline V gene encodes CDR1 LNHDA and CDR2 SQIVND (reference sequence). This CDR3 contains 12 residues. J lost 5 bases, V lost 10 bases, and 5 bases had no gene match. The CDR3 region is CATSGRTHEQYF. The CDR3 nucleotides read TGTGCCACTAGCGGGAGAACCCACGAGCAGTACTTC.

By share, this clonotype ranks as medium-sized. This chain connects TRBV4-3 to TRBJ1-3, with TRBD1 matching over 8 bases. The germline V gene encodes CDR1 LGHNA and CDR2 YSLEER. The CDR3 contains 19 residues. Germline trimming cut 0 bases from V and 0 bases from J; bases unmatched to any gene: 10. CDR3 protein: CASSQDKMGTGSSGNTIYF. CDR3 DNA sequence: TGCGCCAGCAGCCAAGATAAGATGGGGACAGGAAGCTCTGGAAACACCATATATTTT.

This clonotype has only a few counts. Sequence at one end of the junction differs from germline and may be a read error. The chain carries TRBV10-2 and TRBJ1-1; D not certain. Germline V gene lookup returns CDR1 WSHSY and CDR2 SAAADI. The CDR3 consists of 13 residues. The CDR3 loop reads CAGSDVANTEAFF. DNA of the CDR3: TGCGCCGGCAGTGATGTAGCGAACACTGAAGCTTTCTTT.

The rearrangement uses TRBV19 and TRBJ1-3; D remains unclear. Trimming took 5 bases from V and 4 from J, leaving 9 bases between them. Germline CDR1 reads LNHDA; CDR2 reads SQIVND (reference sequence). There are 13 residues in the CDR3. The CDR3 DNA reads TGTGCCAGTAGTTCGCACAGCGGAAACACCATATATTTT. This sequence encodes CASSSHSGNTIYF.

In DNA, the CDR3 is TGCAGCGTTGAAATCAGGGCTGATAGTGAAAAACTGTTTTTT. Translated, it gives CSVEIRADSEKLFF. The genes are TRBV29-1 and TRBJ1-4; D may be TRBD1 (5 bases). The germline V and J ends were trimmed by 2 bases and 7 bases, with 14 bases remaining between them. The CDR3 spans 14 residues. CDR1 and CDR2 from the germline V gene are SQVTM and ANQGSEA.

This chain connects TRBV24-1 to TRBJ2-5, with 8 bases identical to TRBD2. V was clipped by 5 bases and J by 4 bases; unmatched bases: 14. This CDR3 is 17 amino acids long. Per germline, CDR1 KGHDR and CDR2 SFDVKD. The CDR3 DNA sequence: TGTGCCACCAGTGGGACGGATGGCGGGAGGCCGTCAGAGACCCAGTACTTC. This gives the protein CATSGTDGGRPSETQYF.

V is TRBV10-1 and J is TRBJ2-3, with TRBD1 matching over 7 bases. Losses at the gene ends were 5 bases for V and 3 bases for J; bases not matched to a gene: 11. This CDR3 has 16 amino acids. The germline gives CDR1 WNHNN, CDR2 SYGVQD (reference sequence). The CDR3 protein is CASSFGRTRGTDTQYF. The CDR3, as DNA: TGCGCCAGCAGTTTCGGTCGGACCAGGGGGACAGATACGCAGTATTTT.

The chain couples TRBV25-1 to TRBJ2-3; D is perhaps TRBD1 (5 bases). CDR3 length equals 15 residues. Trimming stripped 2 bases from V and 7 bases from J, with 16 bases between. CDR1 is MGHDK and CDR2 is SYGVNS in the germline V gene. The CDR3 spells CASSEQGLRANTQYF. Here the CDR3 DNA reads TGTGCCAGCAGTGAACAGGGCCTACGGGCGAATACGCAGTATTTT.

The chain employs TRBV15 and TRBJ1-1; D is unresolved. Trimming took off 2 bases at V and 1 base at J, with 5 bases between the two ends. This CDR3 spans 13 amino acids. The germline V gene has CDR1 LNHNV and CDR2 YYDKDF (reference sequence). CDR3 loop: CATSRLKNTEAFF. The CDR3, as DNA: TGTGCCACCAGCAGACTAAAGAACACTGAAGCTTTCTTT.

In regard to this clonotype: A much larger clone differs by one base, so this may be a read error. The V and J genes are TRBV2 and TRBJ1-1, with D hard to call. CDR3 size: 17 residues. CDR1 and CDR2 (germline): SNHLY, FYNNEI. In DNA form, the CDR3 reads TGTGCAGTAAGACGTGGACTGAAAACAGTTATGAACACTGAAGCTTTCTTT. It is translated as CAVRRGLKTVMNTEAFF.

The rearrangement links TRBV10-3 to TRBJ1-5; a possible D gene is TRBD1 (6 bases). V lost 4 bases and J lost 4, with 8 bases in between. Looked up from germline, CDR1 is ENHRY and CDR2 is SYGVKD. This CDR3 is 13 amino acids long. The CDR3: CAISGQVNQPQHF. For the CDR3, the DNA is TGTGCCATCAGTGGACAGGTGAATCAGCCCCAGCATTTT.

The rearrangement joins TRBV10-3 to TRBJ2-5; the match to TRBD2 covers 10 bases. Germline values: CDR1 ENHRY, CDR2 SYGVKD. V lost 7 bases and J lost 4; bases outside the gene matches: 3. The CDR3 runs 13 residues. CDR3 nucleotide sequence: TGTGCCATCATGGCTAGCGGGAGAGAGACCCAGTACTTC. Amino acids: CAIMASGRETQYF.

The chain is built from TRBV5-1 and TRBJ2-7; the D gene is possibly TRBD2 (5 bases). The germline V gene has CDR1 SGHRS and CDR2 YFSETQ. The CDR3 is made up of 12 amino acids. V was clipped by 7 bases and J by 5 bases, with 13 bases between them. CDR3 coding DNA: TGCGCCAGCTCTCTCCCCGGGGACGAGCAGTACTTC. Protein: CASSLPGDEQYF.

The V gene is TRBV2, the J gene TRBJ1-5, with D possibly TRBD1 on 6 matching bases. The CDR3 length is 13 residues. V lost 4 bases and J 3 bases, leaving 7 bases between the germline ends. In germline, CDR1 is SNHLY, CDR2 FYNNEI. CDR3 sequence reads: CASSAGHNQPQHF. CDR3 bases: TGTGCCAGCAGTGCGGGACACAATCAGCCCCAGCATTTT. Full variable domain (rest looked up from reference TRBV2 and TRBJ1-5): EPEVTQTPSHQVTQMGQEVILRCVPISNHLYFYWYRQILGQKVEFLVSFYNNEISEKSEIFDDQFSVERPDGSNFTLKIRSTKLEDSAMYFCASSAGHNQPQHFGDGTRLSIL.